This TCR beta chain was sequenced for a study of T-cell memory formation after mild COVID-19. Study results and limitations: Some responding clones appeared in pre-infection memory, suggesting cross-reactive memory joined.

CDR1 is DFQATT and CDR2 is SNEGSKA in the germline V gene (reference sequence). V lost 3 bases and J 6 bases, leaving 6 bases between the germline ends. This CDR3 has 12 residues. TCRdb reprocessed the 5' RACE reads with MiXCR, giving one entry per CDR3 protein. The table has under 550,000 distinct CDR3 sequences, roughly 18% seen once; the top ten hold 20% to 25%. Note on this clonotype: Its antigen remains unknown.

The chain couples TRBV20-1 to TRBJ1-6, with unresolved D. The sequenced sample consisted of PBMCs or a T cell subset sorted from them (not recorded which). The receptor was isolated from a man younger than 30 who had mild COVID-19 (a few samples of this study predate the infection). Cell type and time point are not known. The CDR3 region is CSASLSNSPLHF. CDR3 bases: TGCAGTGCTAGTCTCAGTAATTCACCCCTCCACTTT.